The sequence of this T cell receptor (beta chain) was determined in a study of cytomegalovirus exposure and HLA in healthy donors. Healthy bone marrow donors made up the donor group. Comment on this clone: The antigen is undetermined.

The study's findings and limits: Near-uniform donor sequencing depth was presumed by presence/absence analyses. Earlier analysis found most TCR beta V segments productive about 90% or about 30% of the time.

CDR1 LGHNA and CDR2 YNFKEQ come from the germline V gene. V was trimmed by 4 bases and J by 2 bases, leaving 10 bases between them. This CDR3 spans 14 amino acids. Primers included in the PCR were 60 Vbeta and 13 Jbeta primers. The method was immunoSEQ multiplex PCR; TCRdb's version includes in-frame clones alone and lacks a portion of them. The top ten hold 2.7% of the sample, which has some 30,000 clones, approximately 87% seen once. This sequence was found in a boy aged 10-17 years in good health and CMV-seronegative. The sequenced sample was PBMCs. V gene TRBV4-2 combines with J gene TRBJ2-3; D not resolved. DNA for the CDR3: TGTGCCAGCAGCCCTGGGCTCTCCACAGATACGCAGTATTTT. Translation: CASSPGLSTDTQYF.